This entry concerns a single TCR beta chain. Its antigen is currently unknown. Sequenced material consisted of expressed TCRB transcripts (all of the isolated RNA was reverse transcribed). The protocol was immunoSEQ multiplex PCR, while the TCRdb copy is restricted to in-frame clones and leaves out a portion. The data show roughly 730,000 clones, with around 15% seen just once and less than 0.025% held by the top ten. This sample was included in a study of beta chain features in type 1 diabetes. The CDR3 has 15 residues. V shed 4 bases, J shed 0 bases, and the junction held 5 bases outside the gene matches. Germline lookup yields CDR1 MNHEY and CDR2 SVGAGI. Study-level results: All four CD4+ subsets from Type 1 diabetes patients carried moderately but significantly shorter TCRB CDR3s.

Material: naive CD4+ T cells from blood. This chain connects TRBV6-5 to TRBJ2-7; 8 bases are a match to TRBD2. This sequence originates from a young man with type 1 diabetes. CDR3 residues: CASSSGTSGSYEQYF. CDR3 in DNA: TGTGCCAGCAGTTCCGGAACTAGCGGCTCCTACGAGCAGTACTTC.